The clone carrying this T cell receptor (beta chain) has just one count. Its target is not known. The source of the sample is a study of T cells after posttransplantation cyclophosphamide. Clones were read by immunoSEQ multiplex PCR, and TCRdb kept only the in-frame ones, dropping some. The data contain around 17,000 clones, roughly 73% of them seen just once; the ten biggest clones take up roughly 31%. General observations from the study: After PTCy, TRB diversity resembled that of CNI/methotrexate controls. TRB overlap between skin or GI tissue T cells and blood was limited. Later blood repertoires were often dominated by clones from the donor CD8+ memory compartment.

Busulfan-fludarabine conditioning, marrow transplant, and cyclophosphamide on days +3 and +4 were administered. The CDR3 spans 16 residues. J was trimmed by 6 bases and V by 2 bases; bases with no gene match: 5. Germline assignment: CDR1 SEHNR and CDR2 FQNEAQ (reference sequence). V gene TRBV7-9 combines with J gene TRBJ1-4; 11 positions match TRBD1. The starting material was CD8+ T cells sorted from PBMCs, obtained roughly 2,000 days after a stem cell transplant with posttransplant cyclophosphamide. The clonotype originates from a female patient aged 35-55 years who received an allogeneic stem cell transplant from a related donor, was CMV-positive, and had no GVHD. Some of these T cells may belong to the graft donor. The DNA of the CDR3 is TGTGCCAGCAGCTTACCTGGGACAGGGGGTTATGAAAAACTGTTTTTT. Protein sequence: CASSLPGTGGYEKLFF.